A single TCR beta chain is shown here with its context. The antigen remains unidentified. The junction differs from germline at one of its ends, possibly a read error. Genomic DNA, the template, was used for profiling of the TCR beta VDJ and CDR3. Each CDR3 protein is one row after TCRdb ran MiXCR on the reads. The sample holds 350,000 to 450,000 distinct CDR3 sequences, around 68% seen once. This record comes from a study of CD8+CD57+ T cells in acquired aplastic anemia. Looking at the study overall: CD4+ and CD8+ cells, once sorted, gave DNA averaging around 3.4 ug.

Findings and limits, study-wide: Patients showed no significant difference from controls in CD8+ Simpson's diversity. There were roughly 28 CD8+ CDR3 sequences that occurred in both patients and controls.

The CDR3 loop spans 11 amino acids. Germline V CDR1 and CDR2: SGHRS, YFSETQ. The genes are TRBV5-1 and TRBJ1-2, with D unclear. The TCR was taken from a human donor in good health, serving as a control. Sequencing was carried out using sorted CD4+, CD8+, or CD8+CD57+ T cells (not recorded which) from PBMCs. CDR3 coding DNA: TGCGCCAGCGGCATGTCGGGCGGCGACGCCTTC. Amino acid sequence: CASGMSGGDAF.